This TCR beta chain was profiled in a study of blood T cell repertoires in COVID-19. Study-wide background: The analysed material was cDNA or gDNA that came from T cells, B-cell-depleted T cells, or PBMCs.

Seattle cases were enrolled at active infection and followed longitudinally. Authors' data handling: Cell counts per sample came from amplifying reference gene primers. The repertoire was sequenced with immunoSEQ multiplex PCR; TCRdb's copy has only in-frame clones and lacks some. V and J calls plus clone size are reproduced from that table; the DNA served to infer D and trimming. The sample lists 150,000 to 250,000 clones; 79% were seen once. CDR1 and CDR2 from the germline V gene are SNHLY and FYNNEI. This CDR3 region has 14 residues. V gave up 4 bases and J gave up 9 bases, with 13 bases separating them. This clone was observed a handful of times.

V is TRBV2 and J is TRBJ1-6, with a weak D call TRBD1 (5 bases). The sequenced material came from peripheral blood. This sequence originates from a middle-aged woman with COVID-19, enrolled during active disease. CDR3: CASSGGPVGSPLHF. The DNA for the CDR3 is TGTGCCAGCAGTGGGGGCCCAGTTGGTTCACCCCTCCACTTT.